This is a list of T cell receptor beta chains from one sample in a study of siplizumab effects on memory and regulatory T cells. TCRdb's table, derived via immunoSEQ multiplex PCR, lists solely in-frame clones and lacks some. The profile shows over 65,000 clones, 93% of them singletons. Sequenced: CD8+ T cells sorted from blood. The receptors here all came from a human donor in good health. The CDR3 runs from the conserved cysteine through the conserved F or W. Each record gives: J gene, clone size, V gene, D gene, CDR3 DNA, CDR3 protein. The D gene is left open where the match is weak. Clone size appears in some rows only: once, few, many, or a class for an expanded clone.

TRBJ2-1	.	TRBV27	.	TGTGCCAGCAGCCGGGGGTCTTACAATGAGCAGTTCTTC	CASSRGSYNEQFF
TRBJ1-1	.	TRBV28	.	TGTGCCAGCAGTTCCCCAGCCACTGAAGCTTTCTTT	CASSSPATEAFF
TRBJ2-5	.	TRBV20-1	.	TGCAGTTATGACTTACAAGAGACCCAGTACTTC	CSYDLQETQYF
TRBJ2-1	.	TRBV5-1	.	TGCGCCAGCAGCTTTGAGACAGTCACCTACAATGAGCAGTTCTTC	CASSFETVTYNEQFF
TRBJ2-3	.	TRBV5-4	.	TGTGCCAGCAGCCCCTCGGCGGAGAGCACAGATACGCAGTATTTT	CASSPSAESTDTQYF
TRBJ2-7	few	TRBV7-9	.	TGTGCCAGCAGCCTTGGGGTCGAGCAGTACTTC	CASSLGVEQYF
TRBJ1-1	.	TRBV11-3	.	TGTGCCAGCAGAACAGGACAGCCTGAAGCTTTCTTT	CASRTGQPEAFF
TRBJ2-7	.	TRBV11-3	.	TGTGCCAGCAGCTTAGGGGGGCTCAGCTACGAGCAGTACTTC	CASSLGGLSYEQYF
TRBJ1-2	.	TRBV9	.	TGTGCCAGCAGCGTAGGAGGGGACTATGGCTACACCTTC	CASSVGGDYGYTF
TRBJ2-5	.	TRBV2	TRBD2	TGTGCCAGCAGGGCGACTAGCGGGCAAGAGACCCAGTACTTC	CASRATSGQETQYF
TRBJ2-7	.	TRBV12-5	TRBD2	TGTGCTAGTGGCCATAGCGGGGGGGCCTTCGGCGAGCAGTACTTC	CASGHSGGAFGEQYF
TRBJ2-5	.	TRBV4-3	TRBD2	TGCGCCAGCAGCCCGACTACTAGCGGTAGGGAGACCCAGTACTTC	CASSPTTSGRETQYF
TRBJ2-7	.	TRBV5-6	.	TGTGCCAGCAGCCCAACCATCTCCTACGAGCAGTACTTC	CASSPTISYEQYF
TRBJ1-2	once	TRBV27	.	TGTGCCAGCAGCGGAGTAGGGGGGGATGGCTACACCTTC	CASSGVGGDGYTF
TRBJ2-2	.	TRBV29-1	.	TGCAGCGTTTACGGCTTTTGGAACACCGGGGAGCTGTTTTTT	CSVYGFWNTGELFF
TRBJ1-2	.	TRBV27	.	TGTGCCAGCAGTTTAAGGGCAGCCGTCCCGGGCTACACCTTC	CASSLRAAVPGYTF